This TCR beta chain was documented in a study of cytomegalovirus exposure and HLA in healthy donors. Note on this clone: What it binds is not known.

Use of 60 Vbeta and 13 Jbeta primers characterized the PCR. Data came from immunoSEQ multiplex PCR; TCRdb stores just in-frame clones and leaves some out. The repertoire includes approximately 150,000 clones, roughly 79% of them detected once, and about 0.64% sits in the top ten. V trimming: 0 bases; J trimming: 2 bases; junction bases outside the gene matches: 3. Germline values: CDR1 SGHNT, CDR2 YYREEE (reference sequence). This CDR3 comprises 16 residues. Broader study findings: A later analysis linked a missense variant in DCLRE1C to the trimming of TCR beta V and J genes. Immune exposure information available was restricted to CMV serostatus.

The receptor was isolated from a male donor in good health and CMV-seronegative. The source material was PBMCs. The rearrangement links TRBV5-4 to TRBJ2-1, with 9 bases aligning to TRBD2. The CDR3 nucleotides are TGTGCCAGCAGCTTGGGTAGCGGGAGCCCCTACAATGAGCAGTTCTTC. Amino acids: CASSLGSGSPYNEQFF. The variable domain in full, with the rest retrieved from reference TRBV5-4 and TRBJ2-1, is ETGVTQSPTHLIKTRGQQVTLRCSSQSGHNTVSWYQQALGQGPQFIFQYYREEENGRGNFPPRFSGLQFPNYSSELNVNALELDDSALYLCASSLGSGSPYNEQFFGPGTRLTVL.